This T cell receptor beta chain was captured in a study of CD4 and CD8 cells across lung adenocarcinoma regions. This clonotype was seen many times. TCRdb ran MiXCR on the PCR reads and lists one entry per CDR3 protein. The sample has several thousand distinct CDR3 sequences; about 50% are singletons. The patients had localized lung adenocarcinoma, a non-small cell subtype. Trimming removed 9 bases at V and 0 bases at J, with 8 bases between. The CDR3 extends over 12 amino acids. CDR1 and CDR2 (germline): MNHNS, SASEGT. The chain combines TRBV6-1 with TRBJ1-2; possibly TRBD1 for D (5 bases). The sequenced sample consisted of CD8+ T cells from the margin of a lung tumor. The source is a female donor with lung adenocarcinoma. The CD4 and CD8 labels of this study may be unreliable. The CDR3 region has the DNA TGTGCCAGTCAGACAGCTAACTATGGCTACACCTTC. Translated: CASQTANYGYTF.